This T cell receptor beta chain was recorded in a study of cytomegalovirus exposure and HLA in healthy donors. It was with 60 Vbeta and 13 Jbeta primers that the PCR ran. The table came from immunoSEQ multiplex PCR; TCRdb's copy has only in-frame clones and leaves some out. The profile covers about 140,000 clones, with roughly 70% appearing a single time and 1.5% to 2% taken by the ten largest. Sequences were obtained from PBMCs. The TCR comes from a human donor in good health.

The CDR3 DNA reads as TGTGCCAGCAGTGCAGGGGTTGTAGGGACAGATACGCAGTATTTT. It yields the protein CASSAGVVGTDTQYF. The rearrangement uses TRBV25-1 and TRBJ2-3; tentatively, D is TRBD1 (6 bases). The CDR3 is made up of 15 amino acids. Germline CDR1 is MGHDK and CDR2 is SYGVNS. Trimming removed 4 bases at V and 3 bases at J, with 14 bases between.